Shown below are 2 T cell receptor beta chains from a single sample sequenced in a study of blood T cell repertoires in COVID-19 (dated by TCRdb to between 2020 and 2021). The method behind the library was the immunoSEQ multiplex PCR assay. TCRdb's version of the immuneACCESS table is confined to in-frame rearrangements and falls short of the full clone set. An unresolved V gene accounts for under half of the shortfall where checked; the remainder is of unknown origin. This sample has a few hundred thousand clones in its table, and roughly 87% of those were observed once. In total, the top ten clones hold 2.5% to 3% of the sample. The sequencing input was PBMCs or T cells enriched from blood (not recorded which). The receptors here all came from a woman in her 30s who had recovered from COVID-19.

In this sample, this clone turned up once. The chain recombines TRBV7-8 with TRBJ2-4, with TRBD2 matching 12 bases. V gave up 5 bases and J gave up 5 bases; unmatched junction bases: 7. CDR3 size: 16 residues. Germline-derived CDR1 and CDR2 are SGHVS and FQNEAQ. CDR3 amino acids: CASSPLAGGPQNIQYF. For the CDR3, the DNA is TGTGCCAGCAGCCCCCTAGCGGGGGGGCCCCAAAACATTCAGTACTTC. Full variable domain (missing parts from reference TRBV7-8 and TRBJ2-4): GAGVSQSPRYKVAKRGQDVALRCDPISGHVSLFWYQQALGQGPEFLTYFQNEAQLDKSGLPSDRFFAERPEGSVSTLKIQRTQQEDSAVYLCASSPLAGGPQNIQYFGAGTRLSVL.

This CDR3 reads CASRLSHLTEAFF. The CDR3 DNA reads as TGTGCCAGCAGGTTAAGCCATCTCACTGAAGCTTTCTTT. The rearrangement joins TRBV27 to TRBJ1-1; D is uncertain. CDR3 size: 13 residues. The V end lost 6 bases, the J end lost 4 bases, and 12 bases lay between the germline ends. Germline V gives CDR1 MNHEY, CDR2 SMNVEV (reference sequence).